This TCR beta chain comes out of a study of T cells expressing NK-cell markers. The overall study: HCMV seropositivity characterized seven of the eight sequenced donors, and seronegativity one.

The CDR3 length is 15 residues. Germline CDR1 is SGHTS and CDR2 is YDEGEE. Generation of TCR beta cDNA was performed by 5'RACE template switching incorporating UMIs. After re-calling the 5' RACE reads, TCRdb lists one entry per CDR3 protein, DNA absent. The table for this sample gives over 150,000 distinct CDR3 sequences. General observations from the study: Each of roughly 6 donors carried dominant NKG2C+ clonotypes accounting for roughly 1.0-7.5% of CD8+ T cells.

Comment on this clonotype: Its antigen remains unidentified.

The TCR comes from a man aged 18-69 years in good health. The material sequenced was blood T cells: a sorted CD56 or NKG2C T cell subset, CD4+ or CD8+ T cells, or bulk PBMC T cells (not recorded which). The chain recombines TRBV5-8 with TRBJ1-1; TCRdb's assignment of TRBD1 cannot be checked, as there is no DNA. CDR3 in amino acids: CASSLRGENSPEAFF.